This T cell receptor (beta chain) was found in a study of blood T cell repertoires in COVID-19. The V and J ends lost 6 bases and 3 bases respectively, with 8 bases between them. The CDR3 consists of 13 residues. CDR1 is SEHNR, CDR2 FQNEAQ, per germline (reference sequence). Source study methods: Reference gene primer amplification yielded estimated nucleated cell counts. Profiled with immunoSEQ multiplex PCR; TCRdb holds only in-frame clones, not every one. V, J and clone size derive from that table, while D and trimming were established from the DNA sequence. In the table there are 240,000 or so clones, roughly four fifths of which are singletons.

The clonotype comes from a young man who had recovered from COVID-19. Sequenced sample: peripheral blood. V and J are TRBV7-9 and TRBJ2-2; D unresolved. The CDR3 nucleotides read TGTGCCAGCAGTCGGTTATACACCGGGGAGCTGTTTTTT. Its protein is CASSRLYTGELFF.